This T cell receptor beta chain was profiled in a study of OX40 agonist ivuxolimab in advanced cancers. Study at large: The dose of intravenous ivuxolimab that patients received every 2 weeks ranged from 0.01 to 10 mg/kg. Study results and caveats: The study found that CD8+ T cells averaged more expanded clones than CD4+.

The V end was cut by 2 bases, the J end by 13 bases, with 20 bases between. CDR3 size: 15 residues. Germline V gene lookup returns CDR1 MNHEY and CDR2 SMNVEV (reference sequence). Repertoires were generated with immunoSEQ multiplex PCR, while TCRdb's copy carries only in-frame clones and drops some. This table holds 120,000 or so clones, just under 95% found once. Regarding this clone: Its target is not known.

Sequencing used CD4+ or CD8+ T cells sorted from blood, obtained in a trial of the OX40 agonist ivuxolimab. This chain connects TRBV27 to TRBJ1-4, with a possible D match to TRBD1 (5 bases). This clonotype was sampled from an adult with an advanced solid tumor such as melanoma, head and neck, liver or kidney cancer. The CDR3 DNA sequence: TGTGCCAGCAGTTTACAGAGCAGGGTGAGGTTAGGACTGTTTTTT. This translates into CASSLQSRVRLGLFF.